The text below deals with one TCR beta chain. At least ten counts were recorded for this clonotype. There is no known antigen for this receptor. No per-base quality is available; no much larger clone lies one base away. The data originate from a study of glioma-infiltrating T cells (TCRdb year 2016). In the study overall: Glioma tissue, non-neoplastic brain tissue and matched peripheral blood mononuclear cells were used as sources from which TCR alpha- and beta-chain repertoires were sequenced. To measure how far tissue and blood T-cell populations diverged, each tissue-infiltrating repertoire was compared against the peripheral blood repertoire of the same patient. Three low-grade glioma patients, several primary glioblastoma patients, and three non-glioma patients who contributed non-neoplastic brain tissue made up the paired cohort. What the research found in general, with its limitations: VJ-independent divergence between tissue and blood was lower than expected in non-neoplastic patients but higher than expected in all gliomas, particularly low-grade gliomas. The group comparisons were based on small numbers of patients: three non-neoplastic, three low-grade glioma and roughly eight glioblastoma patients. Very few CDR3 sequences were found to be shared between tissue and blood, and this scarcity was attributed to high CDR3 diversity and limited sampling.

CDR1 and CDR2, looked up from the germline V gene, are SGHDN and FVKESK. V sheds 2 bases and J sheds 10 bases, leaving 15 bases between their ends. Spanning cysteine to phenylalanine, the CDR3 consists of 15 amino acids. The kept DNA is CDR3 alone, 45 bases in frame from the first base. TCR alpha and beta CDR3 regions were amplified with the iRepertoire nested amplicon-rescue multiplex PCR (arm-PCR) platform from RNA. The input for one-step reverse transcription and amplification was about 85-400 ng of either tissue mRNA or PBMC total RNA. Following bead purification, Illumina adapters were added by a secondary multiplex PCR, and libraries between 200 and 400 bp were gel-purified. Internal 6-nucleotide barcodes were carried by the libraries and were used for demultiplexing. Libraries were sequenced on an Illumina MiSeq with 2x220 or 2x250 nucleotide paired-end reads. Concerning the study's data processing: Paired reads were merged with FLASH 1.2.11 and aligned to the GRCh37 human genome with BWA-MEM before extracting TRA and TRB reads. For V and J assignment, an IMGT-derived reference of cassette sequences and CDR3 motifs that included pseudogenes was used. Reads were translated in three frames, and productive CDR3s were defined as those with a C...FGXG motif and no stop codons. Clonotypes were defined as unique combinations of V-J cassette pair and CDR3 amino acid sequence. Hamming distance filtering was applied to reads, with thresholds set by the sequence error rate of each sample in mapped regions. TCRdb redid the processing of the public reads, applying fastp at Q25 and MiXCR, and retained in-frame beta chains. CDR3 protein sequences are deduplicated, and each keeps its most common genes and DNA. The V and J calls were determined by TCRdb, not by the authors. Present in this sample are roughly 200,000 distinct CDR3 sequences, roughly 32% of which were seen just once. Around 20% of the sample lies in the top ten.

The origin of this receptor is a human donor with low-grade glioma or glioblastoma, undergoing nonglioma brain surgery, or in good health (not recorded which). The V and J genes are TRBV14 and TRBJ1-6; confidence is insufficient to name the D gene. What was sequenced was glioma tissue, nonneoplastic brain tissue, or PBMCs (not recorded which). In nucleotide form, the sequence is TGTGCCAGCAGCCAATCCCTAGGGAGTAACTCACCCCTCCACTTT. It specifies CASSQSLGSNSPLHF.